This is a list of T cell receptor beta chains from one sample in a study of blood T cell repertoires in COVID-19. Clones were sequenced by immunoSEQ multiplex PCR, and TCRdb holds only the in-frame ones, with some missing. Altogether fewer than 120,000 clones are present, about 79% being singletons, with the ten largest covering approximately 16%. Sequenced: peripheral blood. Receptors originate from an elderly woman with active or convalescent COVID-19. Both conserved end residues are part of each CDR3. A D gene is named only where the DNA matches it firmly. Rows may omit the clone size; those that give it use once, few, many or a size class.

>-|TRBV10-3|TRBJ2-3|-
TGTGCCATCAGCCAGCGAGAGGATACGCAGTATTTT
CAISQREDTQYF
>few|TRBV29-1|TRBJ2-7|-
TGCAGCGTTGGGGCAAACGAGCAGTACTTC
CSVGANEQYF
>-|TRBV5-4|TRBJ1-2|-
TGTGCCAGCAGCCCAGGGGCTAACTATGGCTACACCTTC
CASSPGANYGYTF
>once|TRBV5-5|TRBJ1-2|TRBD1
TGTGCCAGCAGCTTGGTATTTGGCGCAGGGGGCCGAGGCTACACCTTC
CASSLVFGAGGRGYTF
>-|TRBV28|TRBJ2-2|TRBD1
TGTGCCAGCAGTCCCCCGGGACAGGGGATCGCCGGGGAGCTGTTTTTT
CASSPPGQGIAGELFF
>few|TRBV11-2|TRBJ2-7|-
TGTGCCAGCAGCTCCCTCAGGGGCCGCAACCACGAGCAGTACTTC
CASSSLRGRNHEQYF
>few|TRBV7-6|TRBJ2-7|-
TGTGCCAGCAGCTCACGCCTTGGAGGGGTCCGCTCCTACGAGCAGTACTTC
CASSSRLGGVRSYEQYF
>-|TRBV19|TRBJ2-7|-
TGTGCCAGTAGTGTGGGGGCTAGCGGAAGCTCCTACGAGCAGTACTTC
CASSVGASGSSYEQYF
>-|TRBV4-3|TRBJ2-3|TRBD2
TGCGCCAGCAGCCAAGATCTATGGGCTAGCGGGAGGGCTAATACGCAGTATTTT
CASSQDLWASGRANTQYF
>-|TRBV7-9|TRBJ2-7|-
TGTGCCAGCAGCCACTTCGTAAACTACGAGCAGTACTTC
CASSHFVNYEQYF
>-|TRBV5-8|TRBJ1-2|-
TGTGCCAGCAGCTTGTTCAGGGATCTCGCGTACACCTTC
CASSLFRDLAYTF
>-|TRBV5-1|TRBJ1-6|-
TGCGCCAGCAGCTTCGTCTCCGGGTCACCCCTCCACTTT
CASSFVSGSPLHF
>-|TRBV7-2|TRBJ2-3|TRBD1
TGTGCCAGCTCTTTAGGGGGCCGGGTGGATACGCAGTATTTT
CASSLGGRVDTQYF
>-|TRBV18|TRBJ2-7|TRBD2
TGTGCCAGCTCCCCAGGACTAGCGGGAGTCTACGAGCAGTACTTC
CASSPGLAGVYEQYF